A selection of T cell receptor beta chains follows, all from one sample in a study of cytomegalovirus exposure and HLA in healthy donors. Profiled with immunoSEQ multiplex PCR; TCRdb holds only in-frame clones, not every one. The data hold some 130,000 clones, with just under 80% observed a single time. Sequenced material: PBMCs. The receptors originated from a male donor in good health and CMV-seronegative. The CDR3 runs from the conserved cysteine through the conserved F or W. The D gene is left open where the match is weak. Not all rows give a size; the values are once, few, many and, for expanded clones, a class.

cdr3_nt: TGCGCCAGCAGCCAAGAGGACAGGGGGAACTACGAGCAGTACTTC
cdr3_aa: CASSQEDRGNYEQYF
v_call: TRBV4-3
j_call: TRBJ2-7
d_call: TRBD1
clone_size: .

cdr3_nt: TGTGCCAGCAGCTTAGTACAGGGGAATTCACCCCTCCACTTT
cdr3_aa: CASSLVQGNSPLHF
v_call: TRBV7-9
j_call: TRBJ1-6
d_call: TRBD1
clone_size: .

cdr3_nt: TGTGCCAGCTCACCCATTACAGGGGGCGAAGGAAAACTGTTTTTT
cdr3_aa: CASSPITGGEGKLFF
v_call: TRBV18
j_call: TRBJ1-4
d_call: TRBD1
clone_size: .

cdr3_nt: TGTGCCAGTACCCCCGGGACAGGGGGCGAGCAGTACTTC
cdr3_aa: CASTPGTGGEQYF
v_call: TRBV19
j_call: TRBJ2-7
d_call: TRBD1
clone_size: .

cdr3_nt: TGCGCCAGCAGAGTGGACACCGACAAGGGCTACACCTTC
cdr3_aa: CASRVDTDKGYTF
v_call: TRBV5-1
j_call: TRBJ1-2
d_call: .
clone_size: .

cdr3_nt: TGTGCCTGGAGTACGGGGAAGTATCAGCCCCAGCATTTT
cdr3_aa: CAWSTGKYQPQHF
v_call: TRBV30
j_call: TRBJ1-5
d_call: .
clone_size: .

cdr3_nt: TGCAGCGTTTGGGACAGGAGGGGCACCGGGGAGCTGTTTTTT
cdr3_aa: CSVWDRRGTGELFF
v_call: TRBV29-1
j_call: TRBJ2-2
d_call: TRBD1
clone_size: once

cdr3_nt: TGTGCCAGCAGTCCGACGGGGAACAGGGGGCCAGGGAACATTCAGTACTTC
cdr3_aa: CASSPTGNRGPGNIQYF
v_call: TRBV2
j_call: TRBJ2-4
d_call: TRBD1
clone_size: .

cdr3_nt: TGTGCCAGTTCGGACAGGGGCAATCAGCCCCAGCATTTT
cdr3_aa: CASSDRGNQPQHF
v_call: TRBV19
j_call: TRBJ1-5
d_call: TRBD1
clone_size: .

cdr3_nt: TGTGCCAGTAGAGCCCCTAGCGCCTACGAGCAGTACTTC
cdr3_aa: CASRAPSAYEQYF
v_call: TRBV19
j_call: TRBJ2-7
d_call: .
clone_size: .

cdr3_nt: TGTGCCAGCAGTTACTCGAGGGGAAACACCATATATTTT
cdr3_aa: CASSYSRGNTIYF
v_call: TRBV6-6
j_call: TRBJ1-3
d_call: .
clone_size: .

cdr3_nt: TGTGCCAGTAGTGCCCGAGGAGAGCGGGGGGCGAGCTCCTACAATGAGCAGTTCTTC
cdr3_aa: CASSARGERGASSYNEQFF
v_call: TRBV19
j_call: TRBJ2-1
d_call: TRBD2
clone_size: .

cdr3_nt: TGTGCCAGTAGTTCTCCACAGGGTCCTATCTACGAGCAGTACTTC
cdr3_aa: CASSSPQGPIYEQYF
v_call: TRBV19
j_call: TRBJ2-7
d_call: .
clone_size: few

cdr3_nt: TGTGCCAGCAGTTTGATTGGGCATAATTCACCCCTCCACTTT
cdr3_aa: CASSLIGHNSPLHF
v_call: TRBV27
j_call: TRBJ1-6
d_call: .
clone_size: .

cdr3_nt: TGCGCCACCTCGAAAGAGGCAGGGGGCTTCTCCTACGAGCAGTACTTC
cdr3_aa: CATSKEAGGFSYEQYF
v_call: TRBV5-1
j_call: TRBJ2-7
d_call: TRBD1
clone_size: once

cdr3_nt: TGTGCCAGCAGGGTTAGCGGGAGTCACCTCGACGAGCAGTACTTC
cdr3_aa: CASRVSGSHLDEQYF
v_call: TRBV6-1
j_call: TRBJ2-7
d_call: TRBD2
clone_size: .

cdr3_nt: TGTGCCAGCAGCCAAGTCGGAGGGTCCTACAATGAGCAGTTCTTC
cdr3_aa: CASSQVGGSYNEQFF
v_call: TRBV14
j_call: TRBJ2-1
d_call: .
clone_size: .

cdr3_nt: TGTGCCAGCAGCCCTGAGGGGGCCTACAATGAGCAGTTCTTC
cdr3_aa: CASSPEGAYNEQFF
v_call: TRBV7-6
j_call: TRBJ2-1
d_call: .
clone_size: .

cdr3_nt: TGTGCCAGCAGTAGGGACAGTAGGGGCAATCAGCCCCAGCATTTT
cdr3_aa: CASSRDSRGNQPQHF
v_call: TRBV2
j_call: TRBJ1-5
d_call: TRBD1
clone_size: .

cdr3_nt: TGTGCCAGCAGTGACGCCGGGACAGGAGAAACGGACACTGAAGCTTTCTTT
cdr3_aa: CASSDAGTGETDTEAFF
v_call: TRBV6-1
j_call: TRBJ1-1
d_call: TRBD1
clone_size: .

cdr3_nt: TGTGCCAGCAGCTTTGTGGGCGGGGGGGCCCCCACGCAGTATTTT
cdr3_aa: CASSFVGGGAPTQYF
v_call: TRBV5-6
j_call: TRBJ2-3
d_call: TRBD2
clone_size: once

cdr3_nt: TGTGCCAGCAGCGTAAGTGGACTAGCGGGTTACAATGAGCAGTTCTTC
cdr3_aa: CASSVSGLAGYNEQFF
v_call: TRBV9
j_call: TRBJ2-1
d_call: TRBD2
clone_size: .

cdr3_nt: TGCGCCAGCAGCCAAGGACTAGCGGGTTCGGGTGAGCAGTTCTTC
cdr3_aa: CASSQGLAGSGEQFF
v_call: TRBV4-1
j_call: TRBJ2-1
d_call: TRBD2
clone_size: .

cdr3_nt: TGTGCCAGCAGCTTGAATTGGGGGGAAAATAATTCACCCCTCCACTTT
cdr3_aa: CASSLNWGENNSPLHF
v_call: TRBV5-6
j_call: TRBJ1-6
d_call: .
clone_size: .

cdr3_nt: TGTGCCAGCAGCTCCTCCAGGGGGCCCTACGAGCAGTACTTC
cdr3_aa: CASSSSRGPYEQYF
v_call: TRBV7-2
j_call: TRBJ2-7
d_call: TRBD1
clone_size: few

cdr3_nt: TGTGCCAGCAGTTACTCGATTCGGGGGAACTATGGCTACACCTTC
cdr3_aa: CASSYSIRGNYGYTF
v_call: TRBV6-5
j_call: TRBJ1-2
d_call: .
clone_size: few

cdr3_nt: TGCAGCGTTGAACATCTACAGGGGGCAAAAGGCTATGGCTACACCTTC
cdr3_aa: CSVEHLQGAKGYGYTF
v_call: TRBV29-1
j_call: TRBJ1-2
d_call: TRBD1
clone_size: .

cdr3_nt: TGTGCCTGGAGTGCAGCGGTGGGGGCTAGTCAGCCCCAGCATTTT
cdr3_aa: CAWSAAVGASQPQHF
v_call: TRBV30
j_call: TRBJ1-5
d_call: .
clone_size: .

cdr3_nt: TGTGCCAGCAGCACCAGAGGGGGAAACAGATACGAGCAGTACTTC
cdr3_aa: CASSTRGGNRYEQYF
v_call: TRBV13
j_call: TRBJ2-7
d_call: .
clone_size: .

cdr3_nt: TGTGCCAGCAGCTCAGGGAGGGTTCAAGAGACCCAGTACTTC
cdr3_aa: CASSSGRVQETQYF
v_call: TRBV9
j_call: TRBJ2-5
d_call: TRBD2
clone_size: .

cdr3_nt: TGTGCCAGCAGCCCACACGGGACAGGGGGAAACACCATATATTTT
cdr3_aa: CASSPHGTGGNTIYF
v_call: TRBV9
j_call: TRBJ1-3
d_call: TRBD1
clone_size: .

cdr3_nt: TGTGCCAGCAGCATGGGATGGGGACAGGGAGATGAAAAACTGTTTTTT
cdr3_aa: CASSMGWGQGDEKLFF
v_call: TRBV7-8
j_call: TRBJ1-4
d_call: TRBD1
clone_size: .

cdr3_nt: TGCGCCAGCAGCGGAAGCGGGGGGAGCTCCTACAATGAGCAGTTCTTC
cdr3_aa: CASSGSGGSSYNEQFF
v_call: TRBV5-1
j_call: TRBJ2-1
d_call: TRBD2
clone_size: .

cdr3_nt: TGTGCCAGCAGTTTAGGGAGGGGAGACGAGCAGTACTTC
cdr3_aa: CASSLGRGDEQYF
v_call: TRBV27
j_call: TRBJ2-7
d_call: TRBD2
clone_size: .

cdr3_nt: TGTGCCAGCAGCTTAGATGGAAGCGGTTACGAGCAGTACTTC
cdr3_aa: CASSLDGSGYEQYF
v_call: TRBV11-2
j_call: TRBJ2-7
d_call: .
clone_size: .

cdr3_nt: TGTGCCAGCAGTTTCTTAACGGGGGGTAGCTCCTACAATGAGCAGTTCTTC
cdr3_aa: CASSFLTGGSSYNEQFF
v_call: TRBV27
j_call: TRBJ2-1
d_call: TRBD2
clone_size: .

cdr3_nt: TGTGCCAGCAGTGAGCGTAGCGGGGGGAAAGAGACCCAGTACTTC
cdr3_aa: CASSERSGGKETQYF
v_call: TRBV2
j_call: TRBJ2-5
d_call: TRBD2
clone_size: .

cdr3_nt: TGTGCCAGCAGCGCCGAAACTTCTGGAAACACCATATATTTT
cdr3_aa: CASSAETSGNTIYF
v_call: TRBV9
j_call: TRBJ1-3
d_call: .
clone_size: .

cdr3_nt: TGTGCCACCAGCAGAGCGGTCGGGGAGCTGTTTTTT
cdr3_aa: CATSRAVGELFF
v_call: TRBV15
j_call: TRBJ2-2
d_call: .
clone_size: once

cdr3_nt: TGTGCCAGCTCACCTTTTGAGGGTGGCACAGATACGCAGTATTTT
cdr3_aa: CASSPFEGGTDTQYF
v_call: TRBV18
j_call: TRBJ2-3
d_call: .
clone_size: .

cdr3_nt: TGCAGTGCTTCAGGGAATTGGGCTTTCTTT
cdr3_aa: CSASGNWAFF
v_call: TRBV20-1
j_call: TRBJ1-1
d_call: .
clone_size: .

cdr3_nt: TGTGCCAGTAGTAGGGGGGGCAGGGGTCTACAGGAAAAACTGTTTTTT
cdr3_aa: CASSRGGRGLQEKLFF
v_call: TRBV19
j_call: TRBJ1-4
d_call: .
clone_size: .

cdr3_nt: TGTGCCACCAGCAGAGATGCGGGCGTCCACAAAAACATTCAGTACTTC
cdr3_aa: CATSRDAGVHKNIQYF
v_call: TRBV15
j_call: TRBJ2-4
d_call: .
clone_size: .

cdr3_nt: TGTGCCAGCAGACAATCTGGCGGGGGCTCCTACAATGAGCAGTTCTTC
cdr3_aa: CASRQSGGGSYNEQFF
v_call: TRBV11-2
j_call: TRBJ2-1
d_call: TRBD2
clone_size: .